The sequence of this T cell receptor (beta chain) was determined in a study of blood T cell repertoires in COVID-19. Whole-study context: The origin of the acute and convalescent COVID-19 samples was the United States, Italy and Spain. T cells, B-cell-depleted T cells, or PBMCs supplied cDNA or gDNA.

V shed 5 bases and J 12 bases; nucleotides not matched to a gene: 10. This CDR3 comprises 13 residues. CDR1 is MNHEY, CDR2 SVGEGT, per germline. In the original analysis: Reference gene primer amplification gave nucleated cell count estimates. This table comes from immunoSEQ multiplex PCR, and its TCRdb copy is limited to in-frame clones, with some not included. That table is the source of V, J and clone size, and D and trimming were worked out from the DNA. The sample contains some 170,000 clones, roughly 93% of which appear only once. Seattle patients were enrolled during active infection and followed longitudinally.

The chain links TRBV6-2 or TRBV6-3 to TRBJ1-5; TRBD1 agrees at 7 bases. This sequence originates from a woman between 55 and 75 years old with COVID-19, enrolled during active disease. Sequencing was done on a sample of peripheral blood. This CDR3 is CASSNTIQGIQHF. Written as DNA, the CDR3 is TGTGCCAGCAGTAATACTATACAGGGGATCCAGCATTTT.